These T cell receptor beta chains were read from a single sample in a study of shared clonotypes between healthy human individuals. Generated by immunoSEQ multiplex PCR, the TCRdb table keeps only in-frame clones and is missing some. The table includes roughly 1,000,000 clones, around 78% detected once. Sequencing was done on a sample of memory CD4+ T cells from PBMCs. The receptors were gathered from a man between 18 and 29 years old in good health. Some clones in this sample may be carry-over from other donors' samples. Each CDR3 is given with its conserved first and last residue. The order of the fields is clone size, V gene, D gene, J gene, CDR3 DNA, CDR3 protein. The D gene is left open where the match is weak. The size field is filled for only some rows; it gives once, few, many or a size class.

>few|TRBV13|NA|TRBJ2-5
TGTGCCAGCAGCCAGCTAGATGGCCAAGAGACCCAGTACTTC
CASSQLDGQETQYF
>once|TRBV27|NA|TRBJ2-7
TGTGCCAGCAGACCCTTCGACGACAGAGACAAATACGAGCAGTACTTC
CASRPFDDRDKYEQYF
>few|TRBV29-1|NA|TRBJ2-3
TGCAGCGTTAATTTTCTAGGGGCAGGCACAGATACGCAGTATTTT
CSVNFLGAGTDTQYF
>NA|TRBV28|TRBD2|TRBJ2-3
TGTGCCAGCAGTCCCGGGACTAGGGGGGCCGCGAGGACGCAGTATTTT
CASSPGTRGAARTQYF
>NA|TRBV5-1|TRBD1|TRBJ2-3
TGCGCCAGCAGCCCCGGGACAGGGGGTATCACAGATACGCAGTATTTT
CASSPGTGGITDTQYF
>few|TRBV5-1|TRBD1|TRBJ2-5
TGCGCCAGCAGCTTGGCCCCGGGACAGGGAGAGACCCAGTACTTC
CASSLAPGQGETQYF
>few|TRBV7-9|NA|TRBJ2-2
TGTGCCAGCAGCCTCCCGGGACAACTAAACACCGGGGAGCTGTTTTTT
CASSLPGQLNTGELFF
>NA|TRBV4-3|TRBD1|TRBJ1-1
TGCGCCAGCAGCCCCGTAGGACAGGGGAACACTGAAGCTTTCTTT
CASSPVGQGNTEAFF
>NA|TRBV29-1|TRBD2|TRBJ2-1
TGCAGCCTAATAGGGGCGGGGGTAAGGGGTAATGAGCAGTTCTTC
CSLIGAGVRGNEQFF
>NA|TRBV7-8|TRBD2|TRBJ2-3
TGTGCCAGCAGCTTACGGAGCGGGAGTTCCGCAGATACGCAGTATTTT
CASSLRSGSSADTQYF
>NA|TRBV5-1|NA|TRBJ2-1
TGCGCCAGCAGCTTGGCGGGCGGGACGGACTACAATGAGCAGTTCTTC
CASSLAGGTDYNEQFF
>NA|TRBV5-4|NA|TRBJ1-2
TGTGCCAGCAGCTTGGGTGGGGAAGGCTACACCTTC
CASSLGGEGYTF
>NA|TRBV11-2|NA|TRBJ2-2
TGTGCCAGCAGCTTAGATCGCCCCCGGGAGGAGCTGTTTTTT
CASSLDRPREELFF